These 32 T cell receptor beta chains were all obtained from the same sample, sequenced in a study of radiation and T cells in renal cell carcinoma. Time point meaning: baseline pretreatment blood. Treatment in this sample: 15 Gy SBRT to primary tumor, nephrectomy 4 weeks later. Assay: immunoSEQ multiplex PCR; the TCRdb copy retains only in-frame clones and omits some. Of 150,000 or so clones in the sample, 88% were seen once. The sample in question was blood, obtained from a patient whose treatment included radiotherapy and nephrectomy. The receptors come from a woman aged 70 to 79 with renal cell carcinoma.

This clone was detected only a few times. The rearrangement uses TRBV7-3 and TRBJ1-6, with D unclear. The V gene lost 2 bases and the J gene lost 10 bases, with 9 bases spanning the gap. Germline V gives CDR1 SGHTA, CDR2 FQGTGA. The CDR3 spans 13 residues. The CDR3 coding sequence is TGTGCCAGCAGCTTAGGGTCACTGTCACCCCTCCACTTT. It specifies CASSLGSLSPLHF.

The chain couples TRBV19 to TRBJ1-2; perhaps TRBD1 as D (5 bases). CDR1 LNHDA and CDR2 SQIVND come from the germline V gene (reference sequence). This CDR3 is 15 amino acids long. Trimming pared 5 bases from V and 5 bases from J, leaving 18 bases between. CDR3 nucleotides: TGTGCCAGTAGTGTCACAGGCTTCCTTGAATATGGCTACACCTTC. Amino acid sequence: CASSVTGFLEYGYTF.

This chain uses TRBV13 with TRBJ2-7; the D gene is possibly TRBD1 (6 bases). This CDR3 comprises 14 residues. Trimming pared 5 bases from V and 5 bases from J, leaving 16 bases between. Per the germline V gene, CDR1 is PRHDT and CDR2 is FYEKMQ (reference sequence). In DNA form, the CDR3 reads TGTGCCAGCAGCCCGAAGACAGGCCGGGACGAGCAGTACTTC. Amino acid sequence: CASSPKTGRDEQYF.

This clone has a single count. This chain joins TRBV15 and TRBJ2-1, with 7 bases fitting TRBD2. This CDR3 has 15 residues. The germline V gene encodes CDR1 LNHNV and CDR2 YYDKDF (reference sequence). V lost 1 base, J lost 7 bases, and 7 bases stayed unmatched. The CDR3 loop is CATSRGGRGVNEQFF. In DNA, the CDR3 is TGTGCCACCAGCAGAGGAGGCCGGGGGGTTAATGAGCAGTTCTTC.

The V and J genes are TRBV19 and TRBJ1-1; possibly TRBD1 for D (5 bases). Germline CDR1 LNHDA, CDR2 SQIVND (reference sequence). V was clipped by 7 bases and J by 1 base, with 19 bases between them. This CDR3 is 16 amino acids long. The CDR3, as DNA: TGTGCCAGTACCCCCCGAAGGACACGACCGAACACTGAAGCTTTCTTT. It translates to CASTPRRTRPNTEAFF.

The chain recombines TRBV7-6 with TRBJ2-3; possibly TRBD2 for D (6 bases). The germline CDR1 and CDR2 sequences are SGHVS and FNYEAQ. The germline V and J ends were trimmed by 0 bases and 2 bases, with 12 bases remaining between them. CDR3 length: 16 residues. CDR3 in DNA: TGTGCCAGCAGCTTAGCCCTAGGAGGGTCCACAGATACGCAGTATTTT. Residues: CASSLALGGSTDTQYF. The full variable domain, its missing parts supplied by reference TRBV7-6 and TRBJ2-3, is GAGVSQSPRYKVTKRGQDVALRCDPISGHVSLYWYRQALGQGPEFLTYFNYEAQQDKSGLPNDRFSAERPEGSISTLTIQRTEQRDSAMYRCASSLALGGSTDTQYFGPGTRLTVL.

The count of this clone is one. V and J are TRBV6-6 and TRBJ1-2; the D gene is possibly TRBD1 (6 bases). Germline V gene data show CDR1 as MNHNY and CDR2 as SVGAGI (reference sequence). Trimming pared 6 bases from V and 0 bases from J, leaving 11 bases between. The CDR3 length is 14 residues. Here the CDR3 reads CASSLTGANYGYTF. CDR3 nucleotides: TGTGCCAGCAGCCTGACAGGAGCTAACTATGGCTACACCTTC.

This chain links TRBV29-1 with TRBJ1-2; possibly TRBD1 for D (6 bases). Germline CDR1 reads SQVTM; CDR2 reads ANQGSEA. The CDR3 is made up of 14 amino acids. V was cut by 6 bases and J by 0 bases, with 14 bases left in between. This CDR3 is CSVFSGEANYGYTF. For the CDR3, the DNA is TGCAGCGTATTTTCAGGGGAAGCTAACTATGGCTACACCTTC.

The V gene is TRBV5-1, the J gene TRBJ1-6, with D hard to call. The V end lost 4 bases, the J end lost 0 bases, and 8 bases lay between the germline ends. This CDR3 has 15 amino acids. The germline CDR1 and CDR2 sequences are SGHRS and YFSETQ. The CDR3 loop reads CASSHTNSYNSPLHF. The CDR3 bases are TGCGCCAGCAGCCACACCAACTCCTATAATTCACCCCTCCACTTT.

This clone occurred once. The rearrangement links TRBV9 to TRBJ2-1; TRBD1 or TRBD2 may be the D gene (6 bases each). The CDR3 has 19 amino acids. The V gene's germline CDR1 is SGDLS and CDR2 YYNGEE. V was trimmed by 4 bases and J by 5 bases, leaving 28 bases between them. CDR3 DNA: TGTGCCAGCAGCTCACTCTGGACTGAAACGGGGGCACCCAACAATGAGCAGTTCTTC. Encoded protein: CASSSLWTETGAPNNEQFF.

V and J are TRBV11-2 and TRBJ2-1; D may be TRBD1 (6 bases). This CDR3 is built from 16 residues. The germline gives CDR1 SGHAT, CDR2 FQNNGV. V lost 3 bases and J lost 3, with 15 bases in between. The DNA for the CDR3 is TGTGCCAGCAGCTTCGGGGACAACTTCTTCTACAATGAGCAGTTCTTC. This translates into CASSFGDNFFYNEQFF.

The genes are TRBV7-2 and TRBJ2-7; D remains ambiguous. This CDR3 spans 12 amino acids. Between the trimmed V and J ends, which lost 2 bases and 4 bases, there was a span of 6 bases. CDR1 and CDR2 (germline): SGHTA, FQGNSA. CDR3: CASSLQQYEQYF. CDR3 DNA: TGTGCCAGCAGCTTACAGCAATACGAGCAGTACTTC. Combining the CDR3 with reference TRBV7-2 and TRBJ2-7 gives the whole variable domain GAGVSQSPSNKVTEKGKDVELRCDPISGHTALYWYRQSLGQGLEFLIYFQGNSAPDKSGLPSDRFSAERTGGSVSTLTIQRTQQEDSAVYLCASSLQQYEQYFGPGTRLTVT.

Note on this clone: A junction boundary mismatches the germline segment, possibly from a read error. This chain connects TRBV5-4 to TRBJ1-1; D is ambiguous. The CDR3 is 14 residues long. Germline V gene sequence: CDR1 SGHNT, CDR2 YYREEE (reference sequence). CDR3 residues: CASSPVNPNTEAFF. The CDR3 DNA is TGCGCCAGCAGCCCGGTTAACCCGAACACTGAAGCTTTCTTT. Filled out from reference TRBV5-4 and TRBJ1-1, the complete variable domain reads ETGVTQSPTHLIKTRGQQVTLRCSSQSGHNTVSWYQQALGQGPQFIFQYYREEENGRGNFPPRFSGLQFPNYSSELNVNALELDDSALYLCASSPVNPNTEAFFGQGTRLTVV.

This clone was found once. The CDR3 loop reads CASSFTGENTEAFF. DNA for the CDR3: TGTGCCAGCAGTTTCACAGGGGAGAACACTGAAGCTTTCTTT. The chain couples TRBV28 to TRBJ1-1; 7 bases match TRBD1. Trimming removed 3 bases from V and 1 base from J; junction bases left unmatched: 2. Germline lookup yields CDR1 MDHEN and CDR2 SYDVKM. CDR3 size: 14 residues.

This clone was observed once. This chain uses TRBV6-1 with TRBJ2-1; TRBD1 matches at 7 bases. There are 12 residues in the CDR3. J was trimmed by 5 bases and V by 8 bases; bases with no gene match: 3. CDR1 and CDR2 (germline): MNHNS, SASEGT. The CDR3 bases are TGTGCCAGCGGAACAGGGGACAATGAGCAGTTCTTC. Residues: CASGTGDNEQFF.

The chain couples TRBV5-1 to TRBJ2-7; 8 bases agree with TRBD1. Germline trimming cut 4 bases from V and 2 bases from J; bases unmatched to any gene: 11. In germline, CDR1 is SGHRS, CDR2 YFSETQ. The CDR3 totals 16 residues. The DNA of the CDR3 is TGCGCCAGCAGCCCCACCTGGACAGGGTTACCCTACGAGCAGTACTTC. Translating gives CASSPTWTGLPYEQYF.

The V call is TRBV5-6, the J call TRBJ2-6, with D tentatively TRBD2 (5 bases). V was cut by 4 bases and J by 2 bases, with 13 bases left in between. This CDR3 is 16 amino acids long. The V gene's germline CDR1 is SGHDT and CDR2 YYEEEE. The CDR3 region is CASSRRLRAGANVLTF. Written as DNA, the CDR3 is TGTGCCAGCAGCAGAAGACTACGGGCTGGGGCCAACGTCCTGACTTTC.

The chain carries TRBV11-3 and TRBJ2-2; D is possibly TRBD1 (5 bases). Germline V gene lookup returns CDR1 SGHNT and CDR2 YENEEA. V was cut by 0 bases and J by 6 bases, with 17 bases left in between. The length of the CDR3 is 17 residues. CDR3 sequence: CASSLDRQLGMAGELFF. The CDR3 coding sequence is TGTGCCAGCAGCTTAGATCGACAGTTGGGGATGGCCGGGGAGCTGTTTTTT.

This chain joins TRBV2 and TRBJ1-2; TRBD1 agrees at 9 bases. Trimming at V came to 2 bases and at J to 1 base, leaving 2 bases not matched to a gene. This CDR3 spans 15 amino acids. Germline lookup yields CDR1 SNHLY and CDR2 FYNNEI. The CDR3 region is CASSESGQGNYGYTF. The CDR3 nucleotides read TGTGCCAGCAGTGAATCGGGACAGGGTAACTATGGCTACACCTTC.

This clone was counted a few times. The V gene is TRBV4-1, the J gene TRBJ2-1; TRBD2 matches 16 bases. CDR1 is MGHRA and CDR2 is YSYEKL in the germline V gene. Trimming removed 3 bases from V and 15 bases from J; junction bases left unmatched: 8. The CDR3 extends over 15 amino acids. The CDR3 sequence is CASSQLGTSGGAPFF. The CDR3 bases are TGCGCCAGCAGCCAGCTAGGGACTAGCGGGGGGGCCCCGTTCTTC.

The V gene is TRBV10-3, the J gene TRBJ1-1; D possibly corresponds to TRBD1 (5 bases). Germline assignment: CDR1 ENHRY and CDR2 SYGVKD. The V gene lost 4 bases and the J gene lost 3 bases, with 15 bases spanning the gap. The CDR3 spans 15 residues. This CDR3 is CAISGGCPEYTEAFF. DNA of the CDR3: TGTGCCATCAGTGGGGGGTGTCCTGAATACACTGAAGCTTTCTTT.

The chain employs TRBV30 and TRBJ1-5; D is unclear. Germline CDR1 reads GTSNPN; CDR2 reads SVGIG (reference sequence). The CDR3 spans 16 residues. Trimming cost V 2 bases and J 2 bases, with 16 bases left between them. DNA of the CDR3: TGTGCCTGGAGTTACCCCGGGAGGGCACGCAATCAGCCCCAGCATTTT. This translates into CAWSYPGRARNQPQHF.

The V and J genes are TRBV4-2 and TRBJ2-1, with 8 bases lining up with TRBD1. There are 17 residues in the CDR3. The germline gives CDR1 LGHNA, CDR2 YNFKEQ. The trim removed 1 base at V and 3 bases at J, leaving 8 bases unmatched. CDR3 in amino acids: CASSQGQGSHLYNEQFF. The CDR3 DNA sequence: TGTGCCAGCAGCCAAGGACAGGGGTCTCATCTCTACAATGAGCAGTTCTTC.

The rearrangement links TRBV13 to TRBJ2-1; 9 bases agree with TRBD2. The CDR3 loop spans 16 amino acids. CDR1 and CDR2 (germline): PRHDT, FYEKMQ (reference sequence). Losses at the gene ends were 2 bases for V and 2 bases for J; bases not matched to a gene: 4. CDR3 DNA: TGTGCCAGCAGCTTAACGCGGGGGGGCGCCTACAATGAGCAGTTCTTC. It codes for CASSLTRGGAYNEQFF.

This chain links TRBV11-3 with TRBJ2-7; D is tentatively TRBD1 or TRBD2 (5 bases each). This CDR3 spans 13 amino acids. Germline-derived CDR1 and CDR2 are SGHNT and YENEEA. Between the trimmed V and J ends, which lost 1 base and 7 bases, there was a span of 11 bases. CDR3 in amino acids: CASSLAGAREQYF. The CDR3 DNA reads as TGTGCCAGCAGCTTAGCCGGGGCCCGGGAGCAGTACTTC.

The chain joins TRBV5-4 to TRBJ1-6; tentative D call: TRBD1 (5 bases). With 4 bases removed from V and 0 bases from J, the gap between germline ends came to 11 bases. Germline assignment: CDR1 SGHNT and CDR2 YYREEE (reference sequence). CDR3 length: 16 amino acids. For the CDR3, the DNA is TGTGCCAGCAGCCCTCGACAGCTCTCCTATAATTCACCCCTCCACTTT. It is translated as CASSPRQLSYNSPLHF. Full variable domain (outside the CDR3, taken from reference TRBV5-4 and TRBJ1-6): ETGVTQSPTHLIKTRGQQVTLRCSSQSGHNTVSWYQQALGQGPQFIFQYYREEENGRGNFPPRFSGLQFPNYSSELNVNALELDDSALYLCASSPRQLSYNSPLHFGNGTRLTVT.

The chain recombines TRBV5-1 with TRBJ2-1; 9 bases map to TRBD2. CDR1 and CDR2 (germline): SGHRS, YFSETQ. J was trimmed by 7 bases and V by 0 bases; bases with no gene match: 5. The CDR3 length is 15 residues. CDR3 in amino acids: CASSLAPRGGNEQFF. DNA for the CDR3: TGCGCCAGCAGCTTGGCCCCGCGGGGGGGAAATGAGCAGTTCTTC.

V and J are TRBV2 and TRBJ2-3, with D possibly being TRBD2 (7 bases). The germline CDR1 and CDR2 sequences are SNHLY and FYNNEI. V shed 5 bases and J shed 3 bases, with 12 bases lying between them. This CDR3 comprises 14 residues. CDR3 loop: CASSSRGATDTQYF. The CDR3 nucleotides read TGTGCCAGCAGTTCACGGGGGGCAACAGATACGCAGTATTTT.

The chain joins TRBV7-2 to TRBJ1-2, with D uncertain. Germline-derived CDR1 and CDR2 are SGHTA and FQGNSA. Between the trimmed V and J ends, which lost 5 bases and 8 bases, there was a span of 15 bases. CDR3 length equals 13 residues. As DNA, the CDR3 is TGTGCCAGCAGCCAAAGTCAGGCGGGGGGCTACACCTTC. Translated: CASSQSQAGGYTF.

This clone was found once. The chain employs TRBV19 and TRBJ2-7; the D gene could be TRBD1 or TRBD2 (5 bases each). V lost 5 bases to trimming and J lost 4 bases, with 15 bases between them. The CDR3 has 14 amino acids. Germline V gives CDR1 LNHDA, CDR2 SQIVND (reference sequence). CDR3 DNA sequence: TGTGCCAGTAGTTCCGGGATAGGGGCGTACGAGCAGTACTTC. The encoded protein is CASSSGIGAYEQYF.

This clone is a singleton in its sample. This sequence joins TRBV6-5 and TRBJ1-1, with 8 bases identical to TRBD1. The junction had 10 bases not matched to a gene; V was cut back by 6 bases and J by 7 bases. This CDR3 is 14 amino acids long. Germline loops: CDR1 MNHEY, CDR2 SVGAGI. The CDR3 DNA reads TGTGCCAGCAGGGAGCAGGGGGCTCAGAATGAAGCTTTCTTT. Encoded protein: CASREQGAQNEAFF.

The chain couples TRBV11-2 to TRBJ1-1, with no clear D. Germline CDR1 reads SGHAT; CDR2 reads FQNNGV. The V and J ends lost 6 bases and 6 bases respectively, with 8 bases between them. The CDR3 runs to 11 residues. The CDR3 bases are TGTGCCAGCAGGAAAGCTTCTGAAGCTTTCTTT. It translates to CASRKASEAFF.